Each of the 8 T cell receptor beta chains below was sequenced from the same sample in a study of control samples from healthy donors and cancer patients (TCRdb year 2020). Receptors were amplified or captured by the immunoSEQ multiplex PCR assay. TCRdb re-hosts the immuneACCESS table, in-frame sequences only. Its copies lack some clones; in the studies checked, an unresolved V gene accounts for under half of them, and the cause for the rest is not known. The sample profile shows around 170,000 clones; around 87% of them were found once. The ten largest clones take up roughly 1.3% of the sample. Input material: blood. These receptors were taken from a woman between 45 and 60 years old in good health.

The chain is built from TRBV6-5 and TRBJ1-2; 10 nucleotides match TRBD1. CDR3 length: 12 amino acids. Germline V gene data show CDR1 as MNHEY and CDR2 as SVGAGI. The V segment lost 6 bases and the J segment 9 bases; nucleotides outside the gene matches: 4. The CDR3 here is CASSRQGASYTF. In nucleotides, the CDR3 is TGTGCCAGCAGCCGACAGGGGGCAAGCTACACCTTC.

The table lists this clone with a count of one. J is TRBJ1-4 and V is TRBV6-5, with D possibly TRBD1 on 5 matching bases. The CDR3 length is 14 residues. Deletions cut 2 bases from V and 8 bases from J, with 12 bases between. Germline V CDR1 and CDR2: MNHEY, SVGAGI. The DNA of the CDR3 is TGTGCCAGCAGTTACGGGGCAGGCGGCGAAAAACTGTTTTTT. Translating it yields CASSYGAGGEKLFF.

The rearrangement joins TRBV7-9 to TRBJ2-7; 10 bases are shared with TRBD1. The germline gives CDR1 SEHNR, CDR2 FQNEAQ (reference sequence). V shed 5 bases, J shed 2 bases, and the junction held 6 bases outside the gene matches. The CDR3 extends over 15 amino acids. The CDR3 region is CASSVRDRGPYEQYF. CDR3 coding DNA: TGTGCCAGCAGCGTCCGGGACAGGGGACCCTACGAGCAGTACTTC.

V usage is TRBV10-3 and J usage is TRBJ1-5; 7 nucleotides match TRBD1. The CDR3 sequence is 13 residues long. The junction had 3 bases not matched to a gene; V was cut back by 6 bases and J by 4 bases. Looked up from germline, CDR1 is ENHRY and CDR2 is SYGVKD. The CDR3 sequence is CAIRGGPNQPQHF. The CDR3 nucleotides read TGTGCCATCAGAGGGGGCCCTAATCAGCCCCAGCATTTT.

A single count supports this clone. The V gene is TRBV30, the J gene TRBJ2-1, with 11 bases matching TRBD2. The CDR3 length is 13 residues. Germline CDR1 GTSNPN, CDR2 SVGIG (reference sequence). The CDR3 reads CASSASGRSEQFF. The CDR3 bases are TGTGCTAGTTCGGCTAGCGGGAGGTCGGAGCAGTTCTTC.

This chain joins TRBV15 and TRBJ1-1; TRBD1 agrees at 7 bases. CDR3 length: 14 residues. The germline V gene encodes CDR1 LNHNV and CDR2 YYDKDF (reference sequence). V dropped 7 bases and J dropped 5; count of bases not matched to a gene: 10. The CDR3 is CATTSTRGGTEAFF. CDR3 sequence (DNA): TGTGCCACCACCTCTACCAGGGGGGGAACTGAAGCTTTCTTT. Drawing the rest from reference TRBV15 and TRBJ1-1, the complete variable domain is DAMVIQNPRYQVTQFGKPVTLSCSQTLNHNVMYWYQQKSSQAPKLLFHYYDKDFNNEADTPDNFQSRRPNTSFCFLDIRSPGLGDTAMYLCATTSTRGGTEAFFGQGTRLTVV.

The CDR3 loop is CASSEGREETQYF. CDR3 nucleotide sequence: TGCGCCAGCAGCGAGGGCAGAGAAGAGACCCAGTACTTC. The genes are TRBV5-1 and TRBJ2-5; D is possibly TRBD2 (5 bases). Germline CDR1 and CDR2: SGHRS and YFSETQ. Trimming cost V 4 bases and J 3 bases, with 10 bases left between them. The CDR3 sequence is 13 residues long.

The chain uses TRBV7-9 and TRBJ1-4; D is unresolved. The V end lost 4 bases, the J end lost 0 bases, and 12 bases lay between the germline ends. This CDR3 spans 16 amino acids. Germline V CDR1 and CDR2: SEHNR, FQNEAQ (reference sequence). The CDR3 loop is CASSSPQEATNEKLFF. The CDR3, as DNA: TGTGCCAGCAGCTCACCTCAGGAGGCAACTAATGAAAAACTGTTTTTT.